The 3 T cell receptor beta chains presented below share a single source sample, sequenced in a study of shared clonotypes between healthy human individuals (dated by TCRdb to 2019 to 2021). Libraries were prepared through the immunoSEQ multiplex PCR assay. In TCRdb, the immuneACCESS table is reduced to in-frame sequences with V and J assigned. These tables do not hold every clone; where another copy was compared, an unresolved V gene accounts for under half, and the others remain unexplained. This sample has some 2,500,000 clones in its table, and over 85% of those were observed once. Of the sample, around 0.37% is held by the ten largest clones. The sample was naive CD4+ T cells from PBMCs. Sample cell subset or site, as interpreted from the label and publication: CD45RA+ positively selected. These receptor sequences come from a man between 18 and 29 years old in good health. Some clones in this sample may be carry-over from other donors' samples.

This clone occurred once. V usage is TRBV11-2 and J usage is TRBJ1-6; D uncertain. Looked up from germline, CDR1 is SGHAT and CDR2 is FQNNGV. The CDR3 has 14 residues. Trimming left V 5 bases short and J 9 bases short, with 14 bases between. CDR3 in amino acids: CASSPAGLGSPLHF. CDR3 nucleotides: TGTGCCAGCAGCCCAGCGGGCCTAGGTTCACCCCTCCACTTT.

This sequence joins TRBV10-1 and TRBJ2-7, with 7 bases lining up with TRBD2. CDR3 length equals 13 residues. J lost 2 bases, V lost 6 bases, and 4 bases had no gene match. From germline, CDR1 is WNHNN and CDR2 SYGVQD (reference sequence). The CDR3 DNA is TGCGCCAGCAGCACAGCGGGAACCTACGAGCAGTACTTC. The encoded protein is CASSTAGTYEQYF.

The rearrangement uses TRBV15 and TRBJ1-1; no definite D call. From germline, CDR1 is LNHNV and CDR2 YYDKDF (reference sequence). The CDR3 is made up of 13 amino acids. The ends were cut back, 0 bases at V and 6 bases at J, with 8 bases in the middle. The CDR3 protein is CATSRDSIAEAFF. The CDR3 nucleotides read TGTGCCACCAGCAGAGATTCGATCGCTGAAGCTTTCTTT.